This entry lists 15 T cell receptor beta chains sequenced from one sample in a study of cytomegalovirus exposure and HLA in healthy donors. Generated by immunoSEQ multiplex PCR, the TCRdb table keeps only in-frame clones and is missing some. Of 150,000 to 200,000 clones listed, roughly 96% were seen once; the top ten hold approximately 1%. The sequenced material came from PBMCs. Source of these receptors: a woman younger than 35 in good health and CMV-seronegative.

The chain joins TRBV7-3 to TRBJ2-1; TRBD1 agrees at 10 bases. This CDR3 has 15 amino acids. Germline assignment: CDR1 SGHTA and CDR2 FQGTGA. The junction had 5 bases not matched to a gene; V was cut back by 4 bases and J by 5 bases. The CDR3 loop is CASSYTGTGDNEQFF. The CDR3 coding sequence is TGTGCCAGCAGCTATACCGGGACAGGGGACAATGAGCAGTTCTTC.

This clone has a single count. The genes are TRBV29-1 and TRBJ2-6, with D tentatively TRBD1 (6 bases). CDR1 and CDR2 (germline): SQVTM, ANQGSEA. This CDR3 region has 18 residues. V was shortened by 8 bases and J by 0 bases, with 23 bases between the two germline ends. Here the CDR3 reads CSPRRQGSYYSGANVLTF. CDR3 DNA sequence: TGCAGCCCCCGTCGGCAGGGGTCTTACTACTCTGGGGCCAACGTCCTGACTTTC.

V and J are TRBV30 and TRBJ2-7, with 7 bases aligning to TRBD1. The CDR3 covers 13 residues. In germline, CDR1 is GTSNPN, CDR2 SVGIG (reference sequence). J was trimmed by 8 bases and V by 0 bases; bases with no gene match: 7. CDR3 nucleotide sequence: TGTGCCTGGAGTGTACGAGGGGGCATTAAGCAGTACTTC. Its translation: CAWSVRGGIKQYF.

This chain uses TRBV6-1 with TRBJ2-6; the D is unclear. Deletions cut 8 bases from V and 4 bases from J, with 12 bases between. In germline, CDR1 is MNHNS, CDR2 SASEGT. CDR3 length: 14 amino acids. The CDR3 region has the DNA TGTGCCAGCGCTCAGGATGTGGGGGCCAACGTCCTGACTTTC. Its translation: CASAQDVGANVLTF.

This clone was counted only a few times. CDR3 protein: CASKSGGAVRDSPLHF. CDR3 sequence (DNA): TGTGCCAGCAAGTCTGGGGGGGCAGTTCGGGATTCACCCCTCCACTTT. The genes are TRBV5-6 and TRBJ1-6, with D perhaps matching TRBD1 (6 bases). CDR1 is SGHDT, CDR2 YYEEEE, per germline. V gave up 6 bases and J gave up 8 bases, with 21 bases separating them. The length of the CDR3 is 16 residues.

The CDR3 sequence: CASSEQVSAGSYTYEQYF. Here the CDR3 DNA reads TGTGCCAGCAGTGAACAAGTATCCGCAGGGTCCTATACCTACGAGCAGTACTTC. The chain recombines TRBV6-1 with TRBJ2-7; D possibly corresponds to TRBD1 (5 bases). The CDR3 has 18 residues. Germline assignment: CDR1 MNHNS and CDR2 SASEGT. With 2 bases removed from V and 2 bases from J, the gap between germline ends came to 22 bases.

The genes are TRBV19 and TRBJ2-2, with a weak D call TRBD1 (5 bases). Trimming cost V 7 bases and J 7 bases, with 13 bases left between them. From germline, CDR1 is LNHDA and CDR2 SQIVND (reference sequence). CDR3 length: 13 amino acids. CDR3 sequence reads: CASTVSGIGELFF. The CDR3 coding sequence is TGTGCCAGTACCGTCTCAGGGATCGGGGAGCTGTTTTTT.

V gene TRBV19 combines with J gene TRBJ1-2, with 9 positions matching TRBD1. In germline, CDR1 is LNHDA, CDR2 SQIVND (reference sequence). This CDR3 contains 14 residues. V was pared by 4 bases and J by 9 bases, with 9 bases of the junction left unmatched. The chain's CDR3 is CASSTDRGRLRYTF. The CDR3, as DNA: TGTGCCAGTAGTACGGACAGGGGAAGATTGCGCTACACCTTC.

This clone was seen a single time. The chain joins TRBV6-1 to TRBJ2-7; tentatively, D is TRBD1 (7 bases). Germline V lookup: CDR1 MNHNS, CDR2 SASEGT. Trimming left V 7 bases short and J 6 bases short, with 16 bases between. CDR3 length: 13 amino acids. The DNA for the CDR3 is TGTGCCAGCACCGGGACTCAGGGGGGCGAGCAGTACTTC. Translation gives CASTGTQGGEQYF.

J is TRBJ2-7 and V is TRBV5-1, with TRBD1 matching 9 bases. The CDR3 loop spans 13 amino acids. V shed 1 base, J shed 6 bases, and the junction held 2 bases outside the gene matches. Germline-derived CDR1 and CDR2 are SGHRS and YFSETQ. In nucleotides, the CDR3 is TGCGCCAGCAGCTTGACAGGGGGCTTCGAGCAGTACTTC. As protein: CASSLTGGFEQYF.

The CDR3 bases are TGTGCCAGCAGCTTGGATCTAGCGGGGCTCCAAGAGACCCAGTACTTC. This encodes CASSLDLAGLQETQYF. The chain links TRBV5-4 to TRBJ2-5, with 9 bases identical to TRBD2. Unmatched junction bases numbered 4, after V lost 0 bases and J lost 1 base. The CDR3 runs 16 residues. Germline lookup yields CDR1 SGHNT and CDR2 YYREEE (reference sequence).

The chain joins TRBV7-3 to TRBJ2-3; 7 bases line up with TRBD2. Germline CDR1 reads SGHTA; CDR2 reads FQGTGA. The CDR3 length is 15 residues. Unmatched junction bases numbered 6, after V lost 1 base and J lost 5 bases. The DNA of the CDR3 is TGTGCCAGCAGCTTAAGTCTCGGCGGGGGAGATACGCAGTATTTT. It yields the protein CASSLSLGGGDTQYF.

The sample holds a few counts of this clone. This rearrangement joins TRBV7-2 to TRBJ2-2; no reliable D call. Germline CDR1 is SGHTA and CDR2 is FQGNSA. V lost 7 bases, J lost 6 bases, and 12 bases lay in between. The CDR3 extends over 13 amino acids. Here the CDR3 DNA reads TGTGCCAGCACCCTACCCCCCTCCGGGGAGCTGTTTTTT. The encoded protein is CASTLPPSGELFF. The complete variable domain, with remaining parts taken from reference TRBV7-2 and TRBJ2-2, reads GAGVSQSPSNKVTEKGKDVELRCDPISGHTALYWYRQSLGQGLEFLIYFQGNSAPDKSGLPSDRFSAERTGGSVSTLTIQRTQQEDSAVYLCASTLPPSGELFFGEGSRLTVL.

A single count supports this clone. CDR3 in DNA: TGTGCCAGCATCTCAAGGGGCAGTAATTACGAGCAGTACTTC. Encoded protein: CASISRGSNYEQYF. This sequence joins TRBV6-5 and TRBJ2-7, with D perhaps matching TRBD1 (5 bases). The germline gives CDR1 MNHEY, CDR2 SVGAGI. Trimming removed 7 bases from V and 4 bases from J, with 17 bases in between. The CDR3 contains 14 residues.

The CDR3 loop is CASSLVGGREPQHF. The DNA of the CDR3 is TGTGCCAGCAGCTTAGTGGGGGGTCGGGAGCCCCAGCATTTT. This chain links TRBV11-2 with TRBJ1-5, with a possible D match to TRBD1 (5 bases). The CDR3 is 14 residues long. CDR1 and CDR2 from the germline V gene are SGHAT and FQNNGV. Trimming took 1 base from V and 8 from J, leaving 12 bases between them.